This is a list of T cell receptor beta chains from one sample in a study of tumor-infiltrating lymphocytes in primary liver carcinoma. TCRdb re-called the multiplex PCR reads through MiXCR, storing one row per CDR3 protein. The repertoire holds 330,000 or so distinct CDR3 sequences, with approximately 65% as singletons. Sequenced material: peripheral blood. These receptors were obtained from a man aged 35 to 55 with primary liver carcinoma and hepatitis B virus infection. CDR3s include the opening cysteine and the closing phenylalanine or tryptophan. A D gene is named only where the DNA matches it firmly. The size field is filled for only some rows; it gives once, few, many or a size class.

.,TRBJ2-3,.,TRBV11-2,CASSLEDPTTQYF,TGTGCCAGCAGCTTAGAGGACCCCACAACGCAGTATTTT
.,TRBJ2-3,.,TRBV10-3,CAISAGVTQSTDTQYF,TGTGCCATCAGTGCCGGGGTCACCCAGAGCACAGATACGCAGTATTTT
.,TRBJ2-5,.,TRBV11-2,CASNLTEGETHYF,TGTGCCAGCAACTTGACGGAGGGGGAGACCCATTACTTC
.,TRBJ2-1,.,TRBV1,CTSPGRLNEQFF,TGCACCAGCCCCGGCCGGTTGAATGAGCAGTTCTTC
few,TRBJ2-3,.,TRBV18,CASSPRSFADTQYF,TGTGCCAGCTCACCTCGTTCCTTCGCAGATACGCAGTATTTT
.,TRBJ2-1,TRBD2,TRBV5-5,CASSLGLADYDEQFF,TGTGCCAGCAGCTTGGGACTAGCGGACTACGATGAGCAGTTCTTC
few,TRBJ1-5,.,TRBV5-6,CASSLRQNSNQPQHF,TGTGCCAGCAGCTTAAGACAGAATAGCAATCAGCCCCAGCATTTT
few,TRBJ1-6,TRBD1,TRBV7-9,CASSPQRGLVTSPLHF,TGTGCCAGCAGTCCACAGAGGGGGCTTGTGACATCACCCCTCCACTTT
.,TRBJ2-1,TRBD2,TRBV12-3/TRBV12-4,CASSLWGGDGDEQIF,TGTGCCAGCAGTTTATGGGGGGGGGACGGGGATGAGCAGATCTTC
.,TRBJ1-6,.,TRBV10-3,CVISERQLDNSPLHF,TGTGTCATCAGTGAGAGACAGTTAGATAATTCACCCCTCCACTTT
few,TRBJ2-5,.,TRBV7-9,CASSPRGEETQYF,TGTGCCAGCAGCCCCCGTGGAGAAGAGACCCAGTACTTC
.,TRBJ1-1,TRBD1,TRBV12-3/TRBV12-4,CASSQRQGASEAFF,TGTGCCAGCAGTCAGCGACAGGGGGCCTCTGAAGCTTTCTTT
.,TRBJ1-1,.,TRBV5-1,CASSFQGGTEAFF,TGCGCCAGCAGCTTCCAGGGCGGCACTGAAGCTTTCTTT
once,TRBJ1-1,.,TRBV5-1,CASSLFDSQNTEAFF,TGCGCCAGCAGCTTGTTCGACAGTCAGAACACTGAAGCTTTCTTT
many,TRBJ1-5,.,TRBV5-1,CASSLGEGNQPQHF,TGCGCCAGCAGCTTGGGTGAAGGGAATCAGCCCCAGCATTTT
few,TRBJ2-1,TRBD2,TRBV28,CASSPVLAGEQFF,TGTGCCAGCAGTCCAGTACTAGCGGGAGAGCAGTTCTTC
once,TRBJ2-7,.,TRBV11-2,CASSKQVGYEQYF,TGTGCCAGCAGCAAACAGGTTGGATACGAGCAGTACTTC
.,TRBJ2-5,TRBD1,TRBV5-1,CASSLEGQGWGQETQYF,TGCGCCAGCAGCTTGGAGGGACAGGGATGGGGCCAAGAGACCCAGTACTTC
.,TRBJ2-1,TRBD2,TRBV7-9,CDSSPVSGRDPSYNEQFF,TGTGACAGCAGCCCCGTTAGCGGGAGGGATCCCTCCTACAATGAGCAGTTCTTC
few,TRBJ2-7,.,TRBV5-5,CASSLAAYEQYF,TGTGCCAGCAGCTTGGCTGCCTACGAGCAGTACTTC
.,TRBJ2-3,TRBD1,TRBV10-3,CAISGSLRTGTDTQYF,TGTGCCATCAGTGGGTCGTTGCGGACAGGGACAGATACGCAGTATTTT
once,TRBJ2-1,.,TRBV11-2,CASSLGSLTGSHNEQLF,TGTGCCAGCAGCTTAGGGTCTCTAACGGGATCGCACAATGAGCAGCTCTTC
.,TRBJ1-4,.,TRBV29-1,CGVVAGQLGKLLF,TGCGGCGTTGTTGCTGGACAGCTGGGTAAACTGTTATTT
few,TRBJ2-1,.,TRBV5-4,CASSLGTPYNEQFF,TGTGCCAGCAGCTTGGGGACTCCCTACAATGAGCAGTTCTTC
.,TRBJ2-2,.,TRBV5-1,CASSPRTDYTGELFF,TGCGCCAGCAGCCCGAGGACAGACTACACCGGGGAGCTGTTTTTT
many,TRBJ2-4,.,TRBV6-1,CASSGYGGDIQYF,TGTGCCAGCAGTGGCTATGGGGGTGACATTCAGTACTTC
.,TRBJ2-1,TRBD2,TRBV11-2,CASSIVMAGGSNGQFF,TGTGCCAGCAGCATAGTTATGGCGGGAGGGAGCAACGGGCAGTTCTTC
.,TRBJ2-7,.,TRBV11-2,CANSLGGGYDQYF,TGTGCCAACAGCTTAGGAGGGGGCTACGATCAGTACTTC
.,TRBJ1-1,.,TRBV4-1,CASSQGGGTGGITDAFF,TGCGCCAGCAGCCAAGGGGGAGGCACGGGGGGGATCACTGATGCTTTCTTT
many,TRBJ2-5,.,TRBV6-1,CASSNPSQETQYF,TGTGCCAGCAGTAACCCATCTCAAGAGACCCAGTACTTC
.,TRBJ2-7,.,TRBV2,CASSAGGYEQYF,TGTGCCAGCAGTGCCGGCGGCTACGAGCAGTACTTC
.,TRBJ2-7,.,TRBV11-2,CASSPNFGIGGYEQYF,TGTGCCAGCAGCCCTAACTTTGGGATAGGGGGGTACGAGCAGTACTTC
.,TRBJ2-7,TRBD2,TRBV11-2,CESSRLVAGVFGEYF,TGTGAGAGCAGCAGGCTGGTAGCGGGAGTCTTCGGAGAGTACTTC
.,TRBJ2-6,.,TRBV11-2,CASSLVPRWAGANVLTF,TGTGCCAGCAGCTTAGTACCACGGTGGGCTGGGGCCAACGTCCTGACTTTC
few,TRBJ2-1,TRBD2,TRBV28,CASSPPAGGRGEQFF,TGTGCCAGCAGTCCTCCAGCGGGGGGGCGGGGTGAGCAGTTCTTC
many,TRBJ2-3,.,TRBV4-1,CASSHDPGSRGASSTDTQYF,TGCGCCAGCAGCCATGACCCAGGGAGCAGGGGGGCCTCTAGCACAGATACGCAGTATTTT
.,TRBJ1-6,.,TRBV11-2,CAISPPGSPLHF,TGTGCCATCAGCCCCCCGGGGTCACCCCTCCACTTC
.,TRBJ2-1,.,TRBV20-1,CSARGISGSSYDEQFF,TGCAGTGCTAGAGGTATTAGCGGAAGCTCCTACGATGAGCAGTTCTTC
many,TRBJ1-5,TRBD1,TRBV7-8,CASSQGTTGGADQPQHF,TGTGCCAGCAGCCAAGGGACCACAGGGGGCGCAGACCAGCCCCAGCATTTT
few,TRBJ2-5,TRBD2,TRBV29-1,CSVRTSGSWTETQYF,TGCAGTGTTCGGACTAGCGGGAGTTGGACAGAGACCCAGTACTTC
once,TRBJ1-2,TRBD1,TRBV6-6,CASSGERTGQDYGYIF,TGTGCCAGCAGTGGAGAGAGGACAGGGCAAGACTATGGCTACATCTTC
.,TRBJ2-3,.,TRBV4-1,CAISQGSVSTDTQYF,TGCGCCATCAGCCAAGGATCAGTGAGCACAGATACGCAGTATTTT
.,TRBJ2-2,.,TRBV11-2,CASSLMQRAGGELFF,TGTGCCAGCAGCCTGATGCAGAGGGCCGGCGGAGAGCTGTTTTTT
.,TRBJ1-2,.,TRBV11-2,CASSLMANYGYSF,TGTGCCAGCAGCTTAATGGCTAACTATGGCTACAGCTTT
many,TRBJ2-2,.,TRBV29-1,CSVRITGELFF,TGCAGCGTTCGCATAACCGGGGAGCTGTTTTTT
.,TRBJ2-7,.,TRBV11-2,CASSPGQLVYGQYF,TGTGCCAGCAGCCCCGGACAGCTGGTCTACGGGCAATACTTC
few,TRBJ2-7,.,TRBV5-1,CASSLGAGVYEQYF,TGCGCCAGCAGCTTGGGGGCAGGGGTCTACGAGCAGTACTTC
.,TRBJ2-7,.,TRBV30,CAWMEGRGEQYF,TGTGCCTGGATGGAAGGACGGGGCGAGCAGTACTTC
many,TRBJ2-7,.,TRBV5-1,CASSLTVDYEQYF,TGCGCCAGCAGCTTGACGGTAGACTACGAGCAGTACTTC
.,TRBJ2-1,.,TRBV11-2,CASSLGWDMAYNEEFF,TGTGCCAGCAGCTTAGGATGGGACATGGCATACAATGAGGAGTTCTTC
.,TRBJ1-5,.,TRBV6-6,CASSYRDKSQPQHF,TGTGCCAGCAGTTACCGGGATAAAAGTCAGCCCCAGCATTTT
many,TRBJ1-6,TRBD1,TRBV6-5,CASSYGTAYNSPLHF,TGTGCCAGCAGTTACGGGACAGCCTATAATTCACCCCTCCACTTT
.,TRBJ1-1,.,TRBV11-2,CASNRLTPEAFF,TGTGCCAGCAACCGTCTTACTCCCGAAGCTTTCTTT
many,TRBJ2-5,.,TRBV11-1,CASSFGAAETQYF,TGTGCCAGCAGCTTTGGGGCGGCGGAGACCCAGTACTTC
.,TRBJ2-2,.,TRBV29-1,CNVGAGQITGERFF,TGCAACGTGGGGGCGGGACAGATCACCGGGGAGCGGTTTTTT